These 12 T cell receptor beta chains were all obtained from the same sample, sequenced in a study of OX40 agonist ivuxolimab in advanced cancers. TCRdb's table, derived via immunoSEQ multiplex PCR, lists solely in-frame clones and lacks some. The sample holds more than 45,000 clones, around 83% seen once. The sample in question was CD4+ or CD8+ T cells sorted from blood, obtained in a trial of the OX40 agonist ivuxolimab. These receptors all stem from an adult with an advanced solid tumor such as melanoma, head and neck, liver or kidney cancer.

This clone was recorded once. The V gene is TRBV7-9, the J gene TRBJ2-7; perhaps TRBD1 as D (7 bases). Germline V gives CDR1 SEHNR, CDR2 FQNEAQ (reference sequence). The CDR3 is made up of 14 amino acids. Trimming pared 4 bases from V and 4 bases from J, leaving 14 bases between. The CDR3, as DNA: TGTGCCAGCAGCTCGCCGCGGGACAGTTACGAGCAGTACTTC. Amino acid sequence: CASSSPRDSYEQYF. The full variable domain, in which reference TRBV7-9 and TRBJ2-7 provide the parts outside the CDR3, is DTGVSQNPRHKITKRGQNVTFRCDPISEHNRLYWYRQTLGQGPEFLTYFQNEAQLEKSRLLSDRFSAERPKGSFSTLEIQRTEQGDSAMYLCASSSPRDSYEQYFGPGTRLTVT.

The V and J genes are TRBV7-3 and TRBJ2-3; the match to TRBD2 covers 8 bases. This CDR3 is built from 16 residues. CDR1 is SGHTA, CDR2 FQGTGA, per germline. Trimming removed 1 base from V and 4 bases from J; junction bases left unmatched: 7. Written as DNA, the CDR3 is TGTGCCAGCAGCTTAAACCCGGGACTAGACGCAGATACGCAGTATTTT. The encoded protein is CASSLNPGLDADTQYF.

The rearrangement joins TRBV6-5 to TRBJ2-3; D may be TRBD2 (5 bases). V was cut by 0 bases and J by 6 bases, with 10 bases left in between. The CDR3 runs 14 residues. CDR1 and CDR2 from the germline V gene are MNHEY and SVGAGI. CDR3 loop: CASSYSGADDTQYF. In DNA, the CDR3 is TGTGCCAGCAGTTACTCGGGAGCGGACGATACGCAGTATTTT.

The rearrangement joins TRBV13 to TRBJ2-2; 15 bases are shared with TRBD2. Germline values: CDR1 PRHDT, CDR2 FYEKMQ (reference sequence). V trimming: 2 bases; J trimming: 1 base; junction bases outside the gene matches: 5. This CDR3 is built from 19 residues. For the CDR3, the DNA is TGTGCCAGCAGCTTACTAGGGACTAGCGGGAGGTGGAACACCGGGGAGCTGTTTTTT. As protein: CASSLLGTSGRWNTGELFF.

J is TRBJ2-1 and V is TRBV30, with TRBD1 as a possible D gene (6 bases). Germline CDR1 GTSNPN, CDR2 SVGIG (reference sequence). This CDR3 region has 13 residues. V was clipped by 4 bases and J by 5 bases, with 12 bases between them. The CDR3 DNA is TGTGCCTGGACCCGACAGGTAAACAATGAGCAGTTCTTC. It encodes CAWTRQVNNEQFF.

The rearrangement uses TRBV11-2 and TRBJ2-3, with D unresolved. The CDR3 spans 15 residues. Between the trimmed V and J ends, which lost 3 bases and 1 base, there was a span of 11 bases. The germline V gene encodes CDR1 SGHAT and CDR2 FQNNGV. CDR3 DNA: TGTGCCAGCAGCTTGTCTCCCAAAGGCACAGATACGCAGTATTTT. Translation: CASSLSPKGTDTQYF.

V usage is TRBV5-1 and J usage is TRBJ2-3; a possible D gene is TRBD1 (6 bases). Germline CDR1 SGHRS, CDR2 YFSETQ. Trimming removed 3 bases from V and 4 bases from J, with 12 bases in between. The CDR3 is 14 residues long. CDR3 protein: CASSSGQTSDTQYF. The CDR3 DNA is TGCGCCAGCAGCTCAGGACAGACCTCAGATACGCAGTATTTT.

The J gene is TRBJ2-5, the V gene TRBV27; weak D call: TRBD1 (6 bases). Germline lookup yields CDR1 MNHEY and CDR2 SMNVEV (reference sequence). Between the trimmed V and J ends, which lost 6 bases and 2 bases, there was a span of 7 bases. The CDR3 runs 12 residues. In nucleotides, the CDR3 is TGTGCCAGCAGGGACAGACAAGAGACCCAGTACTTC. Residues: CASRDRQETQYF.

The chain employs TRBV7-9 and TRBJ2-2, with D unresolved. CDR3 length equals 16 residues. Germline CDR1 reads SEHNR; CDR2 reads FQNEAQ (reference sequence). V shed 3 bases and J shed 0 bases, with 11 bases lying between them. The DNA for the CDR3 is TGTGCCAGCAGCTTCTTCCAGATACCGAACACCGGGGAGCTGTTTTTT. This codes for CASSFFQIPNTGELFF.

This chain uses TRBV19 with TRBJ1-5; a weak D match, TRBD1 (6 bases). There are 14 residues in the CDR3. Looked up from germline, CDR1 is LNHDA and CDR2 is SQIVND (reference sequence). Trimming left V 5 bases short and J 9 bases short, with 17 bases between. DNA of the CDR3: TGTGCCAGTAGTTCGAAGAGGGGGATTAGGCCCCAGCATTTT. Its protein product is CASSSKRGIRPQHF. The variable domain in full, completed from reference TRBV19 and TRBJ1-5, reads DGGITQSPKYLFRKEGQNVTLSCEQNLNHDAMYWYRQDPGQGLRLIYYSQIVNDFQKGDIAEGYSVSREKKESFPLTVTSAQKNPTAFYLCASSSKRGIRPQHFGDGTRLSIL.

The CDR3 DNA reads TGTGCCAGCTCAAGAGGTTTCGGGGAGACCCAGTACTTC. Amino acids: CASSRGFGETQYF. The V call is TRBV18, the J call TRBJ2-5; unclear D gene. With 5 bases removed from V and 5 bases from J, the gap between germline ends came to 12 bases. Germline V CDR1 and CDR2: KGHSH, LQKENI. This CDR3 contains 13 residues.

V is TRBV27 and J is TRBJ1-3; perhaps TRBD1 as D (5 bases). V lost 4 bases, J lost 3 bases, and 10 bases lay in between. There are 14 residues in the CDR3. Germline V gene sequence: CDR1 MNHEY, CDR2 SMNVEV (reference sequence). CDR3 sequence (DNA): TGTGCCAGCAGTTCCAGGGTTTTTGGAAACACCATATATTTT. Translation: CASSSRVFGNTIYF.